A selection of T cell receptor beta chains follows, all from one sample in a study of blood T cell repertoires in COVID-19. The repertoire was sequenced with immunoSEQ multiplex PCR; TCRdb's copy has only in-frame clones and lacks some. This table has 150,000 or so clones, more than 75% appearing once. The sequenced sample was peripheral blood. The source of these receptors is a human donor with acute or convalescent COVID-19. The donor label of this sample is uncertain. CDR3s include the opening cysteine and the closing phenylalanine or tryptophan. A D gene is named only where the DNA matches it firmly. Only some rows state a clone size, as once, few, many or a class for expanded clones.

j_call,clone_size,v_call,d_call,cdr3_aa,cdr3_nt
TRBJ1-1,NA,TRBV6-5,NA,CASSMGQPNTEAFF,TGTGCCAGCAGTATGGGACAACCGAACACTGAAGCTTTCTTT
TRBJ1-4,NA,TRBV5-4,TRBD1,CASSLDQGEDEKLFF,TGTGCCAGCAGCTTGGATCAGGGGGAAGATGAAAAACTGTTTTTT
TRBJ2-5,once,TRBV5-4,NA,CASSLDGLNQETQYF,TGTGCCAGCAGCTTGGATGGGCTAAACCAAGAGACCCAGTACTTC
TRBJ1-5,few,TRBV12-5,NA,CASGLVPGGNQPQHF,TGTGCTAGTGGTTTGGTCCCGGGTGGCAATCAGCCCCAGCATTTT
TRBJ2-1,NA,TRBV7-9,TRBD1,CASSDPGQPKNEQFF,TGTGCCAGCAGCGACCCGGGACAGCCAAAGAATGAGCAGTTCTTC
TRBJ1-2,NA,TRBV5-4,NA,CASSHGQLGDGYTF,TGTGCCAGCAGCCACGGACAGTTAGGAGATGGCTACACCTTC
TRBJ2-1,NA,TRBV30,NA,CAWSLFEGVVQFF,TGTGCCTGGAGTCTATTCGAAGGGGTGGTCCAGTTCTTC
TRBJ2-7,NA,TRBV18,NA,CASSPGSNSYEQYF,TGTGCCAGCTCACCGGGCAGCAACTCCTACGAGCAGTACTTC
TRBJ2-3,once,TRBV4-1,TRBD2,CASSQDRGGPMDTQYF,TGCGCCAGCAGCCAAGACCGCGGGGGGCCTATGGATACGCAGTATTTT
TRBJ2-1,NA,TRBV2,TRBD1,CASRPRPSTGGNEQFF,TGTGCCAGCAGGCCCCGGCCGAGCACAGGGGGAAATGAGCAGTTCTTC
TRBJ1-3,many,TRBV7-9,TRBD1,CASSSRTGPASGNTIYF,TGTGCCAGCAGCTCTAGGACAGGACCTGCCTCTGGAAACACCATATATTTT
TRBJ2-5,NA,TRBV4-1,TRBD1,CASSQSQGSQETQYF,TGCGCCAGCAGCCAATCACAGGGGTCCCAAGAGACCCAGTACTTC
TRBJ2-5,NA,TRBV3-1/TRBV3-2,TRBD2,CASRKTGGETQYF,TGTGCCAGCAGAAAGACGGGGGGAGAGACCCAGTACTTC
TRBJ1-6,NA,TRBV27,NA,CASSPTGTSYNSPLHF,TGTGCCAGCAGCCCCACAGGGACGTCCTATAATTCACCCCTCCACTTT
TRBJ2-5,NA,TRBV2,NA,CASSAQQETQYF,TGTGCCAGCAGTGCACAGCAAGAGACCCAGTACTTC
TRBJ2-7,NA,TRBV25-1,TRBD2,CASSGTSGVYEQYF,TGTGCCAGCAGTGGAACTAGCGGGGTTTACGAGCAGTACTTC
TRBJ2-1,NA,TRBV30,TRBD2,CAWSSRGGSHNEQFF,TGTGCCTGGAGTTCGCGGGGGGGCTCCCACAATGAGCAGTTCTTC
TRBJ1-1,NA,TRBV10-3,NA,CAISENPVNTEAFF,TGTGCCATCAGTGAGAATCCAGTGAACACTGAAGCTTTCTTT
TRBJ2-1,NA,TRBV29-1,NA,CSVEGGHQTSYNEQFF,TGCAGCGTTGAAGGAGGTCACCAAACGTCCTACAATGAGCAGTTCTTC